Listed here is a single T cell receptor beta chain. The data were taken from a study of blood T cell repertoires in COVID-19. The J segment lost 10 bases and the V segment lost 4 bases, leaving 6 bases of the junction unmatched. The germline gives CDR1 SGHNT, CDR2 YYREEE (reference sequence). This CDR3 has 15 residues. Original handling: Amplifying reference gene primers gave estimates of nucleated cell counts. Only in-frame clones appear in the TCRdb table, and some are missing; sequencing was by immunoSEQ multiplex PCR. The D gene and trimming were derived from the DNA, and the V and J assignments and clone size from that table. Here the sample spans some 110,000 clones, approximately 88% being singletons.

The material sequenced was peripheral blood. The TCR comes from a woman in her seventies with acute or convalescent COVID-19. V gene TRBV5-4 combines with J gene TRBJ2-1; 15 bases are shared with TRBD2. As DNA, the CDR3 is TGTGCCAGCAGCCCGGGACTAGCGGGAGGAGGGGAGCAGTTCTTC. Translating gives CASSPGLAGGGEQFF.